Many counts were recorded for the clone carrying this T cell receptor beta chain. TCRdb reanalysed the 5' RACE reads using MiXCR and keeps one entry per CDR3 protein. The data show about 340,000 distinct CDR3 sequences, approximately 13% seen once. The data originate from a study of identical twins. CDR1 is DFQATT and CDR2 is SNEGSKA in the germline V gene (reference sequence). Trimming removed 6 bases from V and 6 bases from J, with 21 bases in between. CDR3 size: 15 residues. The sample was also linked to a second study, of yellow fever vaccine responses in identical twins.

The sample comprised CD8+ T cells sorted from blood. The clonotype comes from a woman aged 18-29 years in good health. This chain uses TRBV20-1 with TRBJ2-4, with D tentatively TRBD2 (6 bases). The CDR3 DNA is TGCAGTGCCCCCCCTGGGGACTCAGAACCAAACATTCAGTACTTC. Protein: CSAPPGDSEPNIQYF.